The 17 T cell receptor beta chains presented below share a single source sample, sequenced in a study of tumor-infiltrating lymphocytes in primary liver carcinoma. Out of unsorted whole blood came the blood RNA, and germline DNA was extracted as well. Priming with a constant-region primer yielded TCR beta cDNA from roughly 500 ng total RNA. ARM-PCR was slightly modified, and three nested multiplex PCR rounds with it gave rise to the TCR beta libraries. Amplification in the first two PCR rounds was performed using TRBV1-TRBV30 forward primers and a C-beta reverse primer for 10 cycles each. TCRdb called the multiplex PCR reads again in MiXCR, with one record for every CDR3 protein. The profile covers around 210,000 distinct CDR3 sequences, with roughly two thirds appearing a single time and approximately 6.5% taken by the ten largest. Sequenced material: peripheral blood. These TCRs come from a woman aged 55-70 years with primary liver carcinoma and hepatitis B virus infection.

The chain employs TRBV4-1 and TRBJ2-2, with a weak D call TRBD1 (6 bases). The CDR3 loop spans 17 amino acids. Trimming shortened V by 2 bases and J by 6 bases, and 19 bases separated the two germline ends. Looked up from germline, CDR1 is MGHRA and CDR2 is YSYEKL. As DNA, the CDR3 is TGCGCCAGCAGCCAACAACTCTTGTATTCAGGGGCCGGGGAGCTGTTTTTT. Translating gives CASSQQLLYSGAGELFF.

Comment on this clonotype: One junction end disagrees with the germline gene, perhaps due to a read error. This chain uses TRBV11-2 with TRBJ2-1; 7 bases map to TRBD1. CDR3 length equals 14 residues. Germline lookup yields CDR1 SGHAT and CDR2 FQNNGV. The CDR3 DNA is TGTGCCAGCAGTTTAGAGGGGGCGCGGAATGGGCAGTTCTTC. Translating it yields CASSLEGARNGQFF.

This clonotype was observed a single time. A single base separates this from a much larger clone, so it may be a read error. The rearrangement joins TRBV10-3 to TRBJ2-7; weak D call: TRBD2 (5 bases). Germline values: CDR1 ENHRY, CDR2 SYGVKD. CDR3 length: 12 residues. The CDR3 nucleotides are TGTGCCGTCAGGCGGGCTGAGGACGAGCAGTACTTC. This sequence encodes CAVRRAEDEQYF.

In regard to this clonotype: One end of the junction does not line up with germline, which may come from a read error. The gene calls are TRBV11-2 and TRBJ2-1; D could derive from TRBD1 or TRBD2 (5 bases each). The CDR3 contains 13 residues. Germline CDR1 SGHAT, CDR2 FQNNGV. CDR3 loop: CAGSNDPGHEQFF. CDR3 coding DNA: TGCGCCGGCAGCAATGACCCGGGGCATGAGCAGTTCTTC.

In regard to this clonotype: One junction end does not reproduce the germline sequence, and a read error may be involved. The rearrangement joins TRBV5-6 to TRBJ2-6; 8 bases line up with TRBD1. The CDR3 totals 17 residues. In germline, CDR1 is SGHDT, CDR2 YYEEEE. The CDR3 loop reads CTSSPRTGRSGANVLTF. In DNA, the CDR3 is TGTACCAGCAGCCCCCGGACAGGGAGGTCTGGGGCCAACGTCCTGACTTTC.

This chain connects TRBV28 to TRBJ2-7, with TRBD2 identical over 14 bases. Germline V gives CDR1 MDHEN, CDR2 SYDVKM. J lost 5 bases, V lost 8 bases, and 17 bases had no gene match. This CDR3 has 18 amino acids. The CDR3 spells CASLSAGWPGLAGDEQYF. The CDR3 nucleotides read TGTGCCAGCCTATCAGCGGGGTGGCCGGGACTAGCGGGAGACGAGCAGTACTTC.

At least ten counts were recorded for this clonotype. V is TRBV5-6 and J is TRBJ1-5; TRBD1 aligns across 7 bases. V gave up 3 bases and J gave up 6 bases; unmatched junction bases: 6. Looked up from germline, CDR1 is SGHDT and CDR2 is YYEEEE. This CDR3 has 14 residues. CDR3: CASSSQTGTQPQHF. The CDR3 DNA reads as TGTGCCAGCAGCTCCCAGACAGGGACTCAGCCCCAGCATTTT.

The CDR3 loop is CASNQIGATYEQYF. CDR3 DNA: TGTGCCAGCAACCAGATAGGGGCCACCTACGAGCAGTACTTC. The J gene is TRBJ2-7, the V gene TRBV11-2, with D possibly matching TRBD1 (5 bases). Germline-derived CDR1 and CDR2 are SGHAT and FQNNGV. The CDR3 is 14 amino acids. The V and J ends lost 7 bases and 2 bases respectively, with 15 bases between them.

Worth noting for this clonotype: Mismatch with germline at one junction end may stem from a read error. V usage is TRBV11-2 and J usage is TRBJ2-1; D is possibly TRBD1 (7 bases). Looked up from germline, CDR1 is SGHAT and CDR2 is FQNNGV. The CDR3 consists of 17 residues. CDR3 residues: CASNLRQGLRFYNEQFF. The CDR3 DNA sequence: TGTGCCAGCAACTTACGACAGGGACTGAGATTCTACAATGAGCAGTTCTTC.

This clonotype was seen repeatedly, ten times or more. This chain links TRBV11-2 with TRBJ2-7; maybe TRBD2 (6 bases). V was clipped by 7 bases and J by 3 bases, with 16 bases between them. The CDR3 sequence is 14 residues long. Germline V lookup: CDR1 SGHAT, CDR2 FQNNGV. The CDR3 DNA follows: TGTGCCAGCACCCTAGCGAGGGTTGGCTACGAGCAGTACTTC. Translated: CASTLARVGYEQYF. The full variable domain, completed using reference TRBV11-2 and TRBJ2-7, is EAGVAQSPRYKIIEKRQSVAFWCNPISGHATLYWYQQILGQGPKLLIQFQNNGVVDDSQLPKDRFSAERLKGVDSTLKIQPAKLEDSAVYLCASTLARVGYEQYFGPGTRLTVT.

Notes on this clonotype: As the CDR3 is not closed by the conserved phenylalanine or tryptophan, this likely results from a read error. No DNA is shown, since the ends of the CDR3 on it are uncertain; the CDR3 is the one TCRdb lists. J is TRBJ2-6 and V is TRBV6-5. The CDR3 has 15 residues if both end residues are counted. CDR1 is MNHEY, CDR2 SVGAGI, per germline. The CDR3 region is CASSLDGYGANVVTS.

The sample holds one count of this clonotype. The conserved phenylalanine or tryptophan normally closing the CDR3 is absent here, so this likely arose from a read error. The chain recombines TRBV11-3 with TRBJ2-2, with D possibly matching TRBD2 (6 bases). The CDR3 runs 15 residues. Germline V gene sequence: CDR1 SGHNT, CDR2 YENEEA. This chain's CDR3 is CVSSLGGDATGELFS. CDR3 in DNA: TGTGTCAGCAGCTTGGGGGGAGATGCGACCGGGGAGCTGTTTTCT.

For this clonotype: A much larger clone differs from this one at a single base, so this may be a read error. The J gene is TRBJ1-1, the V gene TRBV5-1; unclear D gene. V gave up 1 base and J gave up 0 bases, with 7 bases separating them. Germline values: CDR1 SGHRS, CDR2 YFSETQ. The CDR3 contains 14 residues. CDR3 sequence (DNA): TGCGCCAGCAGCTTGAAAACAATGAACACTGAAGCTTTCTTT. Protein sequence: CASSLKTMNTEAFF.

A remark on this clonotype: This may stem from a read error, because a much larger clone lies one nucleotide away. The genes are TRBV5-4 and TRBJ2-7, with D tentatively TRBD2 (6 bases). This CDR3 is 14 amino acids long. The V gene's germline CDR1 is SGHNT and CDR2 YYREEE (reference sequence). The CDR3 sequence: CASSAGTVPYGQYF. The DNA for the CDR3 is TGTGCCAGCAGTGCCGGGACTGTCCCCTACGGGCAGTACTTC.

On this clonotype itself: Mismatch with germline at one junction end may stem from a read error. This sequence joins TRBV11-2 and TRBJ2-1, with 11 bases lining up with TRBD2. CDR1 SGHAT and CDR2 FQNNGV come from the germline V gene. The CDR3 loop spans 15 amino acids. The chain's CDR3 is CGSSSGLAVYNEQFF. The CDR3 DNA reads TGTGGCAGCAGTTCGGGACTAGCGGTCTACAATGAGCAGTTCTTC.

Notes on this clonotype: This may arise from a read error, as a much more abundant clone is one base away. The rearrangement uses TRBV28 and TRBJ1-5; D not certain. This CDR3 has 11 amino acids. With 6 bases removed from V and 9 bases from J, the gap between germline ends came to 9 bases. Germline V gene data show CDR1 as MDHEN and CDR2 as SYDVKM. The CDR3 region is CASRGSRPQHF. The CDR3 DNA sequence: TGTGCCAGCAGGGGAAGTCGGCCCCAGCATTTT.

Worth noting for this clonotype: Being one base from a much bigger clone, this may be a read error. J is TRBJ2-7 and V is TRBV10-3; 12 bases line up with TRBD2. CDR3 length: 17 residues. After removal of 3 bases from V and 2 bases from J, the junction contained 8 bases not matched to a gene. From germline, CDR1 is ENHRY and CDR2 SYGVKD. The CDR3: CAISDPSGRVVTYEQYF. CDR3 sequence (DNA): TGTGCCATCAGTGATCCTAGCGGGAGGGTCGTGACCTACGAGCAGTACTTC.